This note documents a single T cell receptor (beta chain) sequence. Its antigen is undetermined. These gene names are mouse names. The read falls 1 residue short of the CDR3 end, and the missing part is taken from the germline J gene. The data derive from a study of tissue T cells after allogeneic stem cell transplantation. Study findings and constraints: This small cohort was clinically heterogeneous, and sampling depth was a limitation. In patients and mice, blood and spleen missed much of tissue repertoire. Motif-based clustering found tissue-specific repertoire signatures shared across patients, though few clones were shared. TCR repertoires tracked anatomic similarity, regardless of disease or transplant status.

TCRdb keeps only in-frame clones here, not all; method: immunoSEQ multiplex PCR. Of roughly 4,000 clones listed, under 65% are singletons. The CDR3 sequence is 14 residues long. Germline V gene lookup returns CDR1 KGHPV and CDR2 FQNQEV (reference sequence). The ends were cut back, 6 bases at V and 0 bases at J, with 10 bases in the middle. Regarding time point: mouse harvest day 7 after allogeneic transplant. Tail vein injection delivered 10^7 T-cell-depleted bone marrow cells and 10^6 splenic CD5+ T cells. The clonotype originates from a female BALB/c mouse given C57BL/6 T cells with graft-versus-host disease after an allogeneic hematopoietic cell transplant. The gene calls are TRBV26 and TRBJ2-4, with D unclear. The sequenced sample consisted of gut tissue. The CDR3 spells CASSRDTSQNTLYF. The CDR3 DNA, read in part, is TGTGCCAGCAGCCGAGACACTAGTCAAAACACCTTGTAC.